Shown below are 2 T cell receptor beta chains from a single sample sequenced in a study of T cell repertoires in cytomegalovirus infection. TCRdb processed the reads anew with MiXCR; each CDR3 protein has one entry. The repertoire holds about 400,000 distinct CDR3 sequences, with 15% to 20% as singletons. Sequenced material: PBMCs. These receptors all stem from a human donor in good health (CMV status not recorded). Some clones in this sample may be carry-over from other donors' samples.

About this clonotype: A much more abundant neighbour one base away suggests this may be a read error. The chain uses TRBV7-6 and TRBJ2-1, with 9 bases lining up with TRBD2. The CDR3 contains 16 residues. The V segment lost 2 bases and the J segment 8 bases; nucleotides outside the gene matches: 10. The germline V gene encodes CDR1 SGHVS and CDR2 FNYEAQ. The CDR3 loop is CASSLIGAGGRDEQFF. The CDR3 nucleotides are TGTGCCAGCAGCTTAATAGGGGCGGGAGGGCGGGATGAGCAGTTCTTC.

This clonotype was observed many times. The rearrangement joins TRBV5-4 to TRBJ2-5; D is unresolved. Germline V gene data show CDR1 as SGHNT and CDR2 as YYREEE (reference sequence). CDR3 length: 14 residues. The V gene lost 7 bases and the J gene lost 1 base, with 14 bases spanning the gap. The chain's CDR3 is CASQETPTQETQYF. DNA for the CDR3: TGTGCCAGCCAAGAGACTCCTACCCAAGAGACCCAGTACTTC.